This T cell receptor (beta chain) derives from a study of T cell responses to AZD1222 COVID-19 vaccine. General study points: After two AZD1222 doses, spike-specific TCR breadth and depth rose versus day 0. The span of vaccine-associated CD4 TCRs extended across spike, with dominance at 160-218 and 743-854.

On this clone itself: Its specificity is not known.

Clones were read by immunoSEQ multiplex PCR, and TCRdb kept only the in-frame ones, dropping some. The sample lists about 170,000 clones; approximately 93% were seen once. The clonotype was recovered from an adult in good health. Specimen: peripheral blood, collected on day 0 of AZD1222 vaccination.

DNA of the CDR3: TGTGCCATCAGTACCCGACAGCCGACTATCTATGGCTACACCTTC. It translates to CAISTRQPTIYGYTF. The genes are TRBV10-3 and TRBJ1-2, with D tentatively TRBD1 (5 bases). The V gene lost 5 bases and the J gene lost 4 bases, with 17 bases spanning the gap. The germline V gene encodes CDR1 ENHRY and CDR2 SYGVKD. The CDR3 contains 15 residues.